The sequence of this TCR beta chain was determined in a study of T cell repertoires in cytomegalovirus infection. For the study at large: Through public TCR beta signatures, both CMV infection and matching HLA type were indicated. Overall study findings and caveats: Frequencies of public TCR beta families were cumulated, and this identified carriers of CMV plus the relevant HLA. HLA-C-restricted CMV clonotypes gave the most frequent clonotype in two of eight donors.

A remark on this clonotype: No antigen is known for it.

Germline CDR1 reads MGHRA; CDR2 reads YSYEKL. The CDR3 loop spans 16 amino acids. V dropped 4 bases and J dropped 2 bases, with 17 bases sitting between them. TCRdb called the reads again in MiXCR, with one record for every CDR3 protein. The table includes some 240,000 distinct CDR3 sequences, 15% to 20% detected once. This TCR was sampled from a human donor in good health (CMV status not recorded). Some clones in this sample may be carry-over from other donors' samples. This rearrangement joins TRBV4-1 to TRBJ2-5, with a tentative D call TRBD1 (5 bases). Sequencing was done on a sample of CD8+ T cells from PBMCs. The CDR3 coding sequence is TGCGCCAGCAGCCCGACAGAGGACCCTTCTCAAGAGACCCAGTACTTC. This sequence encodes CASSPTEDPSQETQYF.